Listed here is a single T cell receptor beta chain. The sample belongs to a study of shared clonotypes between healthy human individuals. Splitting of each subset's genomic DNA was done evenly across several immunoSEQ plates. PCR replicates performed on unsorted PBMC used approximately 0.3 ug DNA, roughly 27,000 T cell genomes. Produced via immunoSEQ multiplex PCR; TCRdb's table is partial and in-frame only. Here the sample spans about 470,000 clones, roughly 80% being singletons. Germline CDR1 is SGHNT and CDR2 is YYREEE (reference sequence). The CDR3 is made up of 18 amino acids. The trim removed 4 bases at V and 1 base at J, leaving 8 bases unmatched. Adult donors, all healthy and HIV-negative, had no recent acute infections or vaccinations.

Sequenced: PBMCs. The V and J genes are TRBV5-4 and TRBJ2-3, with 14 bases lining up with TRBD2. The receptor comes from a middle-aged woman in good health. Some clones in this sample may be carry-over from other donors' samples. The CDR3 loop reads CASSQTSGRALGTDTQYF. CDR3 DNA sequence: TGTGCCAGCAGCCAGACTAGCGGGAGGGCCCTCGGCACAGATACGCAGTATTTT.